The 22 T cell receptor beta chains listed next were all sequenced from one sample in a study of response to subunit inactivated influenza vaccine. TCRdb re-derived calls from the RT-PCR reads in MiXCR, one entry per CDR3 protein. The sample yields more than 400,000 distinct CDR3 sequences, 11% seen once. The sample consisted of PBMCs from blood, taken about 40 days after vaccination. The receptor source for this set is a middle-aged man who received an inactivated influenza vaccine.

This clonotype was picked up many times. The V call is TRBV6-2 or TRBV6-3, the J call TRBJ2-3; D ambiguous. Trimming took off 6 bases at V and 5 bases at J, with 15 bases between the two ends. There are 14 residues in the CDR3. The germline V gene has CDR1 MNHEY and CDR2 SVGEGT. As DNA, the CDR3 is TGTGCCAGCAGGCACGCTCTTACTGGAGATACGCAGTATTTT. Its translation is CASRHALTGDTQYF.

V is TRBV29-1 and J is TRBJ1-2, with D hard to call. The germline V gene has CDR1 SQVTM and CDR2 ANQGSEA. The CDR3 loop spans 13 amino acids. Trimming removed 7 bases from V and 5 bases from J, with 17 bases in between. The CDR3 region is CSAGMGRSYGYTF. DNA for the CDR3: TGCAGCGCCGGCATGGGCAGAAGTTATGGCTACACCTTC.

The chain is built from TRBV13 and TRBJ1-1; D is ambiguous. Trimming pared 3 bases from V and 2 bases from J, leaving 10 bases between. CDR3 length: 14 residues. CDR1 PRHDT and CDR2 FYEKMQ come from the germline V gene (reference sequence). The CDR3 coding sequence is TGTGCCAGCAGCTTCCGGGGAATCAACACTGAAGCTTTCTTT. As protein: CASSFRGINTEAFF.

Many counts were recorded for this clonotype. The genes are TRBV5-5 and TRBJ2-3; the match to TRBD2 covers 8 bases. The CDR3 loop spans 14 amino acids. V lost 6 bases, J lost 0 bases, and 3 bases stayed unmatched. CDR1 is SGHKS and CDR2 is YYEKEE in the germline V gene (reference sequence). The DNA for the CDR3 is TGTGCCAGCATCCAGCGGGAGAGCACAGATACGCAGTATTTT. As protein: CASIQRESTDTQYF.

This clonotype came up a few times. This CDR3 reads CASSLSPSYNEQFF. The CDR3 DNA follows: TGTGCCAGCAGCTTATCACCCTCCTACAATGAGCAGTTCTTC. This chain links TRBV7-9 with TRBJ2-1; D remains unclear. The germline V gene encodes CDR1 SEHNR and CDR2 FQNEAQ (reference sequence). The CDR3 consists of 14 residues. V was cut by 2 bases and J by 0 bases, with 5 bases left in between. Together with reference TRBV7-9 and TRBJ2-1, the CDR3 gives the full variable domain: DTGVSQNPRHKITKRGQNVTFRCDPISEHNRLYWYRQTLGQGPEFLTYFQNEAQLEKSRLLSDRFSAERPKGSFSTLEIQRTEQGDSAMYLCASSLSPSYNEQFFGPGTRLTVL.

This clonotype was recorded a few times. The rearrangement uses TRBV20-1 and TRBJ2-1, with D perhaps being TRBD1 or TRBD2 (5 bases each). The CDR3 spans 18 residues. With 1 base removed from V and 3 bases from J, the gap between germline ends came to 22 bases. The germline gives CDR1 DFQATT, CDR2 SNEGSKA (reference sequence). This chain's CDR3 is CSARGNTGTFSRYNEQFF. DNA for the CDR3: TGCAGTGCTAGAGGTAATACCGGGACCTTTAGCCGCTACAATGAGCAGTTCTTC.

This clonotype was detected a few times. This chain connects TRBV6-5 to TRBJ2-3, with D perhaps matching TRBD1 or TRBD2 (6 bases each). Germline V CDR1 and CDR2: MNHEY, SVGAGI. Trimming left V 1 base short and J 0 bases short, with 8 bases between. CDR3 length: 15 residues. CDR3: CASSYWGASTDTQYF. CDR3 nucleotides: TGTGCCAGCAGTTACTGGGGGGCGAGCACAGATACGCAGTATTTT.

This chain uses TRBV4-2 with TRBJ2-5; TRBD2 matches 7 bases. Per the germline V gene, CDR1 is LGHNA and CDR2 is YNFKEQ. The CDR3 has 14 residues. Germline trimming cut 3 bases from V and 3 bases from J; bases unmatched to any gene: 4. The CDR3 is CASSQGGSEETQYF. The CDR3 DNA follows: TGTGCCAGCAGCCAGGGCGGGAGTGAAGAGACCCAGTACTTC.

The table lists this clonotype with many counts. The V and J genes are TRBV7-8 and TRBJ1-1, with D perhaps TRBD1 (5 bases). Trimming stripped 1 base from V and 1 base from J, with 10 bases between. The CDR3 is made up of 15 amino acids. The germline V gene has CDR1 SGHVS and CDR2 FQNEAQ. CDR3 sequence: CASSLETVKNTEAFF. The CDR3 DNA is TGTGCCAGCAGCTTAGAGACAGTTAAGAACACTGAAGCTTTCTTT.

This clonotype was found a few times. The CDR3 region is CSARRSSKEKLFF. In DNA form, the CDR3 reads TGCAGTGCTAGACGATCCTCCAAGGAAAAACTGTTTTTT. This sequence joins TRBV20-1 and TRBJ1-4; D is undetermined. Per germline, CDR1 DFQATT and CDR2 SNEGSKA (reference sequence). The V gene lost 2 bases and the J gene lost 8 bases, with 12 bases spanning the gap. The length of the CDR3 is 13 residues.

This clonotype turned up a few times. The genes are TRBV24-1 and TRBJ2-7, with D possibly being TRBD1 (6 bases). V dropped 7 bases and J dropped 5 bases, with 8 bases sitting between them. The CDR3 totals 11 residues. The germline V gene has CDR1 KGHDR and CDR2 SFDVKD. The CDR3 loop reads CATRQGDEQYF. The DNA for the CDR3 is TGTGCCACCAGACAGGGTGACGAGCAGTACTTC.

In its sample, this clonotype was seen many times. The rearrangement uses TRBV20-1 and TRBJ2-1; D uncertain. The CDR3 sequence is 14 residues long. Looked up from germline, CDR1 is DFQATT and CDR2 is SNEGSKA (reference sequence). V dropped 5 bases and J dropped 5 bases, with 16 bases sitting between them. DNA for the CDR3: TGCAGTGCTTCCACTGGGGAATACAACAATGAGCAGTTCTTC. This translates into CSASTGEYNNEQFF.

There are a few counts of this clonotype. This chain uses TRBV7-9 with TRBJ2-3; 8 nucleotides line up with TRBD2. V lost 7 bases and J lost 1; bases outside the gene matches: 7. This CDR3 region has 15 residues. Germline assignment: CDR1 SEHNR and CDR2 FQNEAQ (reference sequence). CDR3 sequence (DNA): TGTGCCAGCACGCCTTTAGCGGGGCGCACAGATACGCAGTATTTT. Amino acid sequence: CASTPLAGRTDTQYF.

In DNA, the CDR3 is TGTGCCAGCAGCTCGATGGAAGGGACAGGACGCTCCTACGAGCAGTACTTC. Residues: CASSSMEGTGRSYEQYF. The V call is TRBV21-1, the J call TRBJ2-7; TRBD1, the table's D call, was not compared with the DNA. TRBV21-1 constitutes a pseudogene. The CDR3 length is 17 residues.

The CDR3: CSVERRETGNTGELFF. The CDR3 nucleotides read TGCAGCGTTGAAAGGCGGGAGACAGGGAACACCGGGGAGCTGTTTTTT. This chain links TRBV29-1 with TRBJ2-2; perhaps TRBD2 as D (7 bases). Germline lookup yields CDR1 SQVTM and CDR2 ANQGSEA. This CDR3 has 16 amino acids. Trimming left V 2 bases short and J 1 base short, with 14 bases between.

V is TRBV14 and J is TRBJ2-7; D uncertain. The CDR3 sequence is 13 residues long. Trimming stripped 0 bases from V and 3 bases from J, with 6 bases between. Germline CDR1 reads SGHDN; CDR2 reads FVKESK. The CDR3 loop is CASSQEVIYEQYF. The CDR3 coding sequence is TGTGCCAGCAGCCAAGAAGTCATCTACGAGCAGTACTTC.

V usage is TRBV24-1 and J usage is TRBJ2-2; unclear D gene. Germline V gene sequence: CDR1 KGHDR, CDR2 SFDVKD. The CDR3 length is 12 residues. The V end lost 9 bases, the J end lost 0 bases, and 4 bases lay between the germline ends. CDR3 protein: CATQTNTGELFF. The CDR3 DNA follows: TGTGCCACCCAAACGAACACCGGGGAGCTGTTTTTT.

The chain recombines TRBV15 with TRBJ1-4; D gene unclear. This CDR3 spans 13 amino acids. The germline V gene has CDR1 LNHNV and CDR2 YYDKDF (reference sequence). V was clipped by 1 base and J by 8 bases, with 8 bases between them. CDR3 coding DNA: TGTGCCACCAGCAGAGGGGGAAGGGAAAAACTGTTTTTT. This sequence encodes CATSRGGREKLFF.

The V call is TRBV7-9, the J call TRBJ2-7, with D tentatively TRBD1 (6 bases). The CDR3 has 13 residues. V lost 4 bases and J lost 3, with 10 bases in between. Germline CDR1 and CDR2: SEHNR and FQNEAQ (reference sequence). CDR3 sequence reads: CASSSTDSYEQYF. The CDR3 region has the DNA TGTGCCAGCAGCTCTACGGACAGCTACGAGCAGTACTTC.

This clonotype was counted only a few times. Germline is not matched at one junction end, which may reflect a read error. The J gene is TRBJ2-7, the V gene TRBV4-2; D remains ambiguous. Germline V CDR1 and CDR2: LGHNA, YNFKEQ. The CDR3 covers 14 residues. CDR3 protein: CASREERKVGRITF. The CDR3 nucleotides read TGTGCCAGCCGAGAAGAGAGAAAAGTCGGACGCATTACTTTC.

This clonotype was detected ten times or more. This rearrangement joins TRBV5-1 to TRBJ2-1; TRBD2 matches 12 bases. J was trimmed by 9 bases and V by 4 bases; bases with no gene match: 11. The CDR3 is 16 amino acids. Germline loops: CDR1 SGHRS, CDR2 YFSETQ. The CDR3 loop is CASSGGLAGWEAEQFF. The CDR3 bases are TGCGCCAGCAGCGGCGGACTAGCGGGATGGGAGGCTGAGCAGTTCTTC.

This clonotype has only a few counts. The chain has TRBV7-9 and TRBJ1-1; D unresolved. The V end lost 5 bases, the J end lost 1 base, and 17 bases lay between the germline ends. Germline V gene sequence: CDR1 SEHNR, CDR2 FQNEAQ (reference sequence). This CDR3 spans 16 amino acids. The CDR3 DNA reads TGTGCCAGCAGCCCCTCGCCGGGCCTAGGGAACACTGAAGCTTTCTTT. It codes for CASSPSPGLGNTEAFF.